What follows describes a single TCR beta chain. Its antigen remains undetermined. Per-nucleotide qualities are absent, and no much larger clonotype sits a single base away. The data originate from a study of shared T cell receptors in the human thymus (dated by TCRdb to 2020 to 2023). About the investigation overall: The study examined how self-reactive, shared T-cell receptor alpha chains are generated in the human thymus.

The library relied on the immunoSEQ multiplex PCR assay. The immuneACCESS repertoire file appears here via TCRdb, limited to in-frame rearrangements. These files lack a portion of the clones; in checked studies, under half of the deficit traces to unresolved V genes, and the cause of the others is not known. In this sample the table shows roughly 410,000 clones, just under 95% of which occur a single time. The biggest ten clones account for 0.015% to 0.025% of the sample. CDR1 and CDR2 are drawn from the germline V gene: SGHTA, FQGNSA. V was cut back by 0 bases and J by 6 bases, leaving a gap of 5 bases between them. From the cysteine up to the phenylalanine, the CDR3 has a length of 12 residues. Only the CDR3 region is kept as DNA, spanning 36 bases read in frame from base 1.

Rearrangement joined TRBV7-2 to TRBJ1-1; the D gene is unclear. The receptor's source is a human donor. Sequencing input: thymocytes. The encoded CDR3 is CASSLAAAEAFF. The DNA is as follows: TGTGCCAGCAGCTTAGCAGCGGCTGAAGCTTTCTTT.